The T cell receptor (beta chain) described here comes from a study of CD8 T cells in ankylosing spondylitis. The CDR3 has 18 residues. Germline V gene data show CDR1 as SGHRS and CDR2 as YFSETQ. Unmatched junction bases numbered 6, after V lost 4 bases and J lost 0 bases. Via MiXCR, TCRdb re-called the 5' RACE reads, giving one row per CDR3 protein. The sample records some 220,000 distinct CDR3 sequences, 8% to 11% being singletons. This clonotype has ten or more counts. Its antigen is unidentified. Study conclusions and caveats: Clones tied to disease were said to be significantly enriched in matched ankylosing spondylitis synovial fluid. The study identified a TCR beta motif of about eight highly homologous variants that appeared characteristic of ankylosing spondylitis blood. A subset of motif variants has previously been described in the synovial fluid and blood of reactive arthritis.

The chain has TRBV5-1 and TRBJ2-1, with 14 bases aligning to TRBD2. Sequencing was performed on blood, either unsorted or a sorted T cell fraction (not recorded which). The origin of this receptor is a male donor with ankylosing spondylitis or in good health (not recorded which). The CDR3 sequence is CASSPGLAGAGSYNEQFF. Written as DNA, the CDR3 is TGCGCCAGCAGCCCGGGACTAGCGGGAGCGGGCTCCTACAATGAGCAGTTCTTC.